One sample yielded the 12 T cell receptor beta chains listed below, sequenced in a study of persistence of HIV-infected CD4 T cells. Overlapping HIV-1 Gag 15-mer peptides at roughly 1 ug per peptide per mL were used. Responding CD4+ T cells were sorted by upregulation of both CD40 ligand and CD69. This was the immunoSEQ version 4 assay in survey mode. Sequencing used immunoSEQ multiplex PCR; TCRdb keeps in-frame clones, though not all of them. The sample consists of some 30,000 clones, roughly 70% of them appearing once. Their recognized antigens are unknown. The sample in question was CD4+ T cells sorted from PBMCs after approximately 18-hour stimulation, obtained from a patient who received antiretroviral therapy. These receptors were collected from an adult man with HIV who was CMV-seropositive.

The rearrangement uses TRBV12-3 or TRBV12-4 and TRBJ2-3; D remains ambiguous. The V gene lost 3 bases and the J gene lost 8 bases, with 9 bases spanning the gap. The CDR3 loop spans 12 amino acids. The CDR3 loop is CASSFPRSTQYF. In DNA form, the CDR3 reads TGTGCCAGCAGTTTTCCCCGGAGTACGCAGTATTTT.

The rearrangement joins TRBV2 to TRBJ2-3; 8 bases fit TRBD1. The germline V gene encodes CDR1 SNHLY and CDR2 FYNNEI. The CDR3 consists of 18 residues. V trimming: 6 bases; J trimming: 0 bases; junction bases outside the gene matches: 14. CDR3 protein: CASRPPPGDRLSTDTQYF. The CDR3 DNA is TGTGCCAGCAGGCCACCCCCTGGGGACAGGCTGAGCACAGATACGCAGTATTTT.

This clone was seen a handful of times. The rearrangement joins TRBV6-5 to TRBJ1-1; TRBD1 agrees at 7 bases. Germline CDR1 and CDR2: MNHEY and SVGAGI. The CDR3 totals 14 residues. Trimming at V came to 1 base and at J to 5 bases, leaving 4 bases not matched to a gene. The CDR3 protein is CASSYFNRGTEAFF. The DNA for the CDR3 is TGTGCCAGCAGTTACTTTAACAGGGGTACTGAAGCTTTCTTT.

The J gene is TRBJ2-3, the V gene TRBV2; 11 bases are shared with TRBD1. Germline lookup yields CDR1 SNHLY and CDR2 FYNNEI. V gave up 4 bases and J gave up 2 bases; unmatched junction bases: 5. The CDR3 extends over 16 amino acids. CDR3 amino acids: CASSARTGGYTDTQYF. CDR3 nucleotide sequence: TGTGCCAGCAGTGCCCGGACAGGGGGCTACACAGATACGCAGTATTTT.

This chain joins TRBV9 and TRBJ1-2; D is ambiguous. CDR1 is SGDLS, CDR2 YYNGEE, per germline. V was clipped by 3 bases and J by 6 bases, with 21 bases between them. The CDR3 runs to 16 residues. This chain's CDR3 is CASSETQARVVDGYTF. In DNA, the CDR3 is TGTGCCAGCAGCGAAACTCAGGCGCGGGTTGTGGATGGCTACACCTTC.

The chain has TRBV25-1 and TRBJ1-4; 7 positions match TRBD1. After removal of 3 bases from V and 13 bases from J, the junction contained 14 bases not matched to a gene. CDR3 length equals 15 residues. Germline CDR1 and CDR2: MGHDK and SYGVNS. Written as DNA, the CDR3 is TGTGCCAGCAGTGACCGGGACAGAGGAGTGTCGGGACTGTTTTTT. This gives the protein CASSDRDRGVSGLFF. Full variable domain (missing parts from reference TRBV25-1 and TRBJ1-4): EADIYQTPRYLVIGTGKKITLECSQTMGHDKMYWYQQDPGMELHLIHYSYGVNSTEKGDLSSESTVSRIRTEHFPLTLESARPSHTSQYLCASSDRDRGVSGLFFGSGTQLSVL.

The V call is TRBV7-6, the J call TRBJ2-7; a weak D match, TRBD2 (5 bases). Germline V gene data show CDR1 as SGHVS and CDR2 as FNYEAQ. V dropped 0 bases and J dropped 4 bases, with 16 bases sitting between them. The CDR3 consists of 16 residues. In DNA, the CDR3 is TGTGCCAGCAGCTTAGCGGCGGGCAGCGGAATTTACGAGCAGTACTTC. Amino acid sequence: CASSLAAGSGIYEQYF.

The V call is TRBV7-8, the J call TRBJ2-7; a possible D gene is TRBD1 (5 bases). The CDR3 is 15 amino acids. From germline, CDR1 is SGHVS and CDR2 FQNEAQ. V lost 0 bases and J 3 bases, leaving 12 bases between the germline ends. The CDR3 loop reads CASSLAQAAVYEQYF. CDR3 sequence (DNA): TGTGCCAGCAGCTTAGCACAGGCGGCAGTCTACGAGCAGTACTTC.

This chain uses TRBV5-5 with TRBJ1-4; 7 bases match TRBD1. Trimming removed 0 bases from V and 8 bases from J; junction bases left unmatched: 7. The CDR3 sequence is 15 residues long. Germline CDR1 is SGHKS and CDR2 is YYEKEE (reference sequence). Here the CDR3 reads CASSLDTTGSEKLFF. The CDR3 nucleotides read TGTGCCAGCAGCTTGGATACGACAGGGAGCGAAAAACTGTTTTTT.

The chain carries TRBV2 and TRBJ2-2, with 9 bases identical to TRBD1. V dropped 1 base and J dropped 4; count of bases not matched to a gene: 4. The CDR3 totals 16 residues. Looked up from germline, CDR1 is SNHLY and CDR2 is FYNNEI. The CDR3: CASSEGETGGTGELFF. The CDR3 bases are TGTGCCAGCAGTGAAGGGGAGACAGGGGGCACCGGGGAGCTGTTTTTT.

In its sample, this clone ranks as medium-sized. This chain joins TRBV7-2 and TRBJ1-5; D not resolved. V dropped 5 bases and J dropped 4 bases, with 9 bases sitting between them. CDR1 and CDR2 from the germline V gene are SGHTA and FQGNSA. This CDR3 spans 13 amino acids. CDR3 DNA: TGTGCCAGCAGCAGGACTGCGAATCAGCCCCAGCATTTT. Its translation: CASSRTANQPQHF.

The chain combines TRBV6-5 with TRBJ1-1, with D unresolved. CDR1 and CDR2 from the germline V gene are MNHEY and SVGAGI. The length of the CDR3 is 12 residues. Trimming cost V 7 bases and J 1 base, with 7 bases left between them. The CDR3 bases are TGTGCCAGCAAATACAGGAACACTGAAGCTTTCTTT. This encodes CASKYRNTEAFF.